A single T cell receptor beta chain is shown here with its context. These data belong to a study of blood T cell repertoires in COVID-19. The wider study: Sources were T cells, B-cell-depleted T cells, or PBMCs; the material itself was cDNA or gDNA.

The CDR3 is 16 amino acids. Germline assignment: CDR1 SGHAT and CDR2 FQNNGV. V was trimmed by 0 bases and J by 7 bases, leaving 18 bases between them. Per the study methods: Amplification from reference gene primers served as the basis for estimated nucleated cell counts. Assay used: immunoSEQ multiplex PCR; TCRdb lists only in-frame clones, some missing. The V and J calls and clone size come from that table; D and trimming were worked out from the DNA. The table includes about 130,000 clones, 80% to 85% detected once. The chain links TRBV11-2 to TRBJ1-1; D might be TRBD1 (5 bases). This clonotype originated in a woman aged 25 to 45 who had recovered from COVID-19. The material sequenced was peripheral blood. The CDR3 is CASSLDWVLGGVEAFF. The CDR3 nucleotides are TGTGCCAGCAGCTTAGATTGGGTTTTAGGAGGGGTTGAAGCTTTCTTT.